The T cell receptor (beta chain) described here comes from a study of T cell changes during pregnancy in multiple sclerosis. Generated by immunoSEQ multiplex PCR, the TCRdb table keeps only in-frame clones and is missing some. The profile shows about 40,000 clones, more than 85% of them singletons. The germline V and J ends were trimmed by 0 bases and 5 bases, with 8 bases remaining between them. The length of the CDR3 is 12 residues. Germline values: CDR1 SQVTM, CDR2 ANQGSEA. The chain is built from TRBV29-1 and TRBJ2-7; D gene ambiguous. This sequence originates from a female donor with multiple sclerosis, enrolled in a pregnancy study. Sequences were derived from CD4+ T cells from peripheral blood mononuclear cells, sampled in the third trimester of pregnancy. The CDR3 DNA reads TGCAGCGTTGAAGATCGTGGCCACGAGCAGTACTTC. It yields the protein CSVEDRGHEQYF.